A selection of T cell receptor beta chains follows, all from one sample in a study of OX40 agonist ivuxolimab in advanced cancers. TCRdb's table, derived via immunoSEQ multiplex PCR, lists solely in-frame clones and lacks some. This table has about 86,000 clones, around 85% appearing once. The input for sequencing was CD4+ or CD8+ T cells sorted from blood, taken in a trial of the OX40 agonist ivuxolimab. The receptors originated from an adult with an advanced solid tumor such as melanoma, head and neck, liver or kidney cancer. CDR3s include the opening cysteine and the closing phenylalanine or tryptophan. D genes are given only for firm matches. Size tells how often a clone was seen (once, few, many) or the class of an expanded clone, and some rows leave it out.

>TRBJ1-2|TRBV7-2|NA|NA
TGTGCCAGCAGCTTAGCCGCCGGGGACTATGGCTACACCTTC
CASSLAAGDYGYTF
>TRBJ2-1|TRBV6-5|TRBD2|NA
TGTGCCAGCAGTTCACCGGGACTAGGAAGCCCGCCTGCGTTCTTC
CASSSPGLGSPPAFF
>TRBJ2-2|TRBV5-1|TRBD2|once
TGCGCCAGCGGGACTAGCGGGGCTACCGGGGAGCTGTTTTTT
CASGTSGATGELFF
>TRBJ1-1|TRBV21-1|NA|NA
TGTGCCAGCAGCAAAATCAGGGACACTGAAGCTTTCTTT
CASSKIRDTEAFF
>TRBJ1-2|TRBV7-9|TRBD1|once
TGTGCCAGCAGCTGGGAGGAGGGGGCGGGTGGCTACACCTTC
CASSWEEGAGGYTF
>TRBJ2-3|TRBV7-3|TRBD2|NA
TGTGCCAGCAGCCCTACTAGCGGGGGAAATACGCAGTATTTT
CASSPTSGGNTQYF
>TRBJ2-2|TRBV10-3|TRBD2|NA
TGTGCCATCAGTGGGGATAGCGGGAAAAAGGTCGGGGAGCTGTTTTTT
CAISGDSGKKVGELFF
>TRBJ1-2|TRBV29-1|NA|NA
TGCAGCCCCCGGGACGCCTCGGGCGGCTACACCTTC
CSPRDASGGYTF
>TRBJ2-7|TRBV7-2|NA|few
TGTGCCAGCAGCTTTAGGACACAATCCTACGAGCAGTACTTC
CASSFRTQSYEQYF
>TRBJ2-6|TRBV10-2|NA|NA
TGCGCCAGCAGTGAGGTCAGGGCATCGGGGGCCAACGTCCTGACTTTC
CASSEVRASGANVLTF
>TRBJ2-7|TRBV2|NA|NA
TGTGCCAGCAGCGGACGGACTATCTCCTACGAGCAGTACTTC
CASSGRTISYEQYF
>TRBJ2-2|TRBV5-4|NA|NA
TGTGCCAGCAGCTTATCCGGTAGGACCGGGGAGCTGTTTTTT
CASSLSGRTGELFF
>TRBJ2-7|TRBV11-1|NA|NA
TGTGCCAGCAGCCCAATTGGGGAGGCCGGCTACGAGCAGTACTTC
CASSPIGEAGYEQYF
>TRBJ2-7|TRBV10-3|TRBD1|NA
TGTGCCATCACCGCGGACAGGTTCTACGAGCAGTACTTC
CAITADRFYEQYF
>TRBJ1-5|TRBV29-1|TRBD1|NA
TGCAGCGTTGCACAGGGGGTCGATCAGCCCCAGCATTTT
CSVAQGVDQPQHF
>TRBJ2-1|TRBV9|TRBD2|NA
TGTGCCAGCAGTCCTGGAGGGACTAACTACAATGAGCAGTTCTTC
CASSPGGTNYNEQFF
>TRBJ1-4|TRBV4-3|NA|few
TGCGCCAGCAGCCAAGGACGGGAAAAACTGTTTTTT
CASSQGREKLFF
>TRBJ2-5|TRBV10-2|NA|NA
TGCGCCAGCAGTGAAAGGTACGGGTTCGAACAAGAGACCCAGTACTTC
CASSERYGFEQETQYF
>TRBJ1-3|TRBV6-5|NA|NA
TGTGCCAGCAGTTACATGGGGCAAGCTGGAAACACCATATATTTT
CASSYMGQAGNTIYF
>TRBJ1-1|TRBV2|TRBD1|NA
TGTGCCAGCAGTAGACAGGGGGTCTACACTGAAGCTTTCTTT
CASSRQGVYTEAFF
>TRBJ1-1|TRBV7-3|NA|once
TGTGCCAGCAGCTCGGACCCGAACACTGAAGCTTTCTTT
CASSSDPNTEAFF
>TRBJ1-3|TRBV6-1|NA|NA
TGTGCCAGCAGTAGAGGGGCGAGGCTCGGAAACACCATATATTTT
CASSRGARLGNTIYF
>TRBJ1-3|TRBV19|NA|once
TGTGCCAGTAGTATAATGGGAGCCCGAAACACCATATATTTT
CASSIMGARNTIYF
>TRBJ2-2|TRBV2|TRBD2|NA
TGTGCCAGCAGGGCCGGGCGGGGGTACACCGGGGAGCTGTTTTTT
CASRAGRGYTGELFF
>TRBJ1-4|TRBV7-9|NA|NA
TGTGCCAGCGGGCAGGGTGGGACTAATGAAAAACTGTTTTTT
CASGQGGTNEKLFF
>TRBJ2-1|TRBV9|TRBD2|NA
TGTGCCAGCGGTAGCGGGAGTCCTTTACATGAGCAGTTCTTC
CASGSGSPLHEQFF
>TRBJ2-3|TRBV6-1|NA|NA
TGTGCCAGCAGTGATGGGTGGTCAGATACGCAGTATTTT
CASSDGWSDTQYF
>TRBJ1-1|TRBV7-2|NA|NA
TGTGCCAGCAGCTATTGGGGGGAAGTAGGTATGAACACTGAAGCTTTCTTT
CASSYWGEVGMNTEAFF
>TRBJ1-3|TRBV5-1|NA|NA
TGCGCCAGCAGCTTGGCCGGGGGCGGTGGAAACACCATATATTTT
CASSLAGGGGNTIYF
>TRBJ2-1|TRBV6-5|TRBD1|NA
TGTGCCAGCCACAGGGGGCGGGACAATGAGCAGTTCTTC
CASHRGRDNEQFF
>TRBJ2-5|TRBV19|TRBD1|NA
TGTGCCAGTAGCACTTCCGGGACAGGGGAAGAGACCCAGTACTTC
CASSTSGTGEETQYF
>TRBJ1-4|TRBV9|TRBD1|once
TGTGCCAGCAGCGGACGAGGGACAGCGAATGAAAAACTGTTTTTT
CASSGRGTANEKLFF
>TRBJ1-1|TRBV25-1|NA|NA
TGTGCCAGCAGTGAATCCGACACTGAAGCTTTCTTT
CASSESDTEAFF
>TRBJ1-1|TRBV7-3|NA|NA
TGTGCCAGCAGCTTAGGGAGGAACACTGAAGCTTTCTTT
CASSLGRNTEAFF
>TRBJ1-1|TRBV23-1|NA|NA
TGCGCCAGCGCCTCGCGGAGGCATAGGGTGGTAGTCACTGAAGCTTTCTTT
CASASRRHRVVVTEAFF
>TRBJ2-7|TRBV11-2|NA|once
TGTGCCAGCAGCTTAGCATACGAGCAGTACTTC
CASSLAYEQYF
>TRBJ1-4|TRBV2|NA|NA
TGTGCCAGCAGTCAAGGGACTGGGGTGTTTGAAAAACTGTTTTTT
CASSQGTGVFEKLFF
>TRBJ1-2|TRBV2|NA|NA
TGTGCCAGCAAGCAGGGAGATGGCTACACCTTC
CASKQGDGYTF